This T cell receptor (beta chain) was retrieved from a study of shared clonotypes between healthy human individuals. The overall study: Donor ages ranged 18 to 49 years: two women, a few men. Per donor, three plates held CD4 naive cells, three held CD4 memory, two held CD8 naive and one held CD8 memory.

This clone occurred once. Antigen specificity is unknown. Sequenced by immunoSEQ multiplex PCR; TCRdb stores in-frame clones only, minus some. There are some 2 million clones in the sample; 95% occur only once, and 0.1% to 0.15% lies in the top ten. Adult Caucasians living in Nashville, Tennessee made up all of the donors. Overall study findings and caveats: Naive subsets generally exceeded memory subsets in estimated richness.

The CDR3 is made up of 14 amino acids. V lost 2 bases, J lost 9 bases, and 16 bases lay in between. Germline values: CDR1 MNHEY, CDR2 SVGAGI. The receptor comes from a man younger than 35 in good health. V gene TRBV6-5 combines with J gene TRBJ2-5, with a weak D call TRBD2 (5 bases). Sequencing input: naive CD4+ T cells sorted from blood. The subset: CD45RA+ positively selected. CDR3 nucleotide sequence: TGTGCCAGCAGTTACGGAGGCGGCTCCGGGGCCCAGTACTTC. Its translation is CASSYGGGSGAQYF.